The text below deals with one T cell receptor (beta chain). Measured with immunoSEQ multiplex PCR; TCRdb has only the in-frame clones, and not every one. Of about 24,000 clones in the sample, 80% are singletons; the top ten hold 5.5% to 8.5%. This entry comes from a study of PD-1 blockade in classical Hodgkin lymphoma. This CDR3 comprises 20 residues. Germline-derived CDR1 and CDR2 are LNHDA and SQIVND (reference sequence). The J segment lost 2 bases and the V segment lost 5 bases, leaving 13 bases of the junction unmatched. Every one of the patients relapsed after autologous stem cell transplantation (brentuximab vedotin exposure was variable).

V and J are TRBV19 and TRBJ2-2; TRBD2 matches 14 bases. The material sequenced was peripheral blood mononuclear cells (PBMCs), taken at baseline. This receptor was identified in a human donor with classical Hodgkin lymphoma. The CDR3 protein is CASSPVTGLAGALNTGELFF. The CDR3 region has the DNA TGTGCCAGTAGTCCCGTTACGGGACTAGCGGGGGCCTTAAACACCGGGGAGCTGTTTTTT.